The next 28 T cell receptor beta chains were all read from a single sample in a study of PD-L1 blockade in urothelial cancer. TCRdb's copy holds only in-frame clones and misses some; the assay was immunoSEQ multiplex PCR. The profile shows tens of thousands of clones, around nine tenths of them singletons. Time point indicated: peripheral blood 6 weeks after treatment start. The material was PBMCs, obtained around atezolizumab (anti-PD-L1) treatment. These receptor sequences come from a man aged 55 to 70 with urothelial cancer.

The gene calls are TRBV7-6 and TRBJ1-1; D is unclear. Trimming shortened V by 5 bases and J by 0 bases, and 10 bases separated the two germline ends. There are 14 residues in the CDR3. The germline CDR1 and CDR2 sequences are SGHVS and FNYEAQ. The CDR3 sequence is CASSRGVMNTEAFF. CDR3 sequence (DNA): TGTGCCAGCAGCCGGGGAGTAATGAACACTGAAGCTTTCTTT.

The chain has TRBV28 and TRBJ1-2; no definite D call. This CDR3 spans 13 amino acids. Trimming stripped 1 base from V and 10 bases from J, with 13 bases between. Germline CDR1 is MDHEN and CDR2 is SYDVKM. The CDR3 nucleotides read TGTGCCAGCAGTTTATTCACCTATACCCCCTACACCTTC. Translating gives CASSLFTYTPYTF.

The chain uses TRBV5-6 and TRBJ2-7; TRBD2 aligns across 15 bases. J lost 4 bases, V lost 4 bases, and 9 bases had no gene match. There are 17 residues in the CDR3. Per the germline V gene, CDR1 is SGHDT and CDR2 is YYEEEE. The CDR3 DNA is TGTGCCAGCAGCACACGGACTAGCGGGAGGGCCCGGTACGAGCAGTACTTC. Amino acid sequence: CASSTRTSGRARYEQYF.

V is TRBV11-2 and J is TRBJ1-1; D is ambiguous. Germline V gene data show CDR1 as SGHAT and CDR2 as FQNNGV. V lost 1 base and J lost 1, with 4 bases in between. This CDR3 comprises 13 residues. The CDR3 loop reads CASSLVSNTEAFF. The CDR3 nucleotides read TGTGCCAGCAGCTTAGTCTCGAACACTGAAGCTTTCTTT.

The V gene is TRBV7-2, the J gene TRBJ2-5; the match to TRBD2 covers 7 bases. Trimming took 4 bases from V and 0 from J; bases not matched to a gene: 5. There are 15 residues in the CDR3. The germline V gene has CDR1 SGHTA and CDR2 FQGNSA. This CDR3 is CASSSPLAYQETQYF. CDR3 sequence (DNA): TGTGCCAGCAGCTCGCCACTAGCGTACCAAGAGACCCAGTACTTC.

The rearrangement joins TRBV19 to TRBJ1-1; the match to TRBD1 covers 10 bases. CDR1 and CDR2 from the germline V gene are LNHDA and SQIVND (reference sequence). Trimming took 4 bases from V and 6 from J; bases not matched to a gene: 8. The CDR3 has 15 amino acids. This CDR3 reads CASSKTGTGAAEAFF. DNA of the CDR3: TGTGCCAGTAGTAAAACCGGGACAGGGGCAGCTGAAGCTTTCTTT.

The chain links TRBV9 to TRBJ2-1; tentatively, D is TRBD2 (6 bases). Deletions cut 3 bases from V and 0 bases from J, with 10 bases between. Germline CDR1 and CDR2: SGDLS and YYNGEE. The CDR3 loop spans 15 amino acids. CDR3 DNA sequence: TGTGCCAGCAGCGGTAGCGGATTCTCCTACAATGAGCAGTTCTTC. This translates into CASSGSGFSYNEQFF. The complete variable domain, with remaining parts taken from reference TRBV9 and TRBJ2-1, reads DSGVTQTPKHLITATGQRVTLRCSPRSGDLSVYWYQQSLDQGLQFLIQYYNGEERAKGNILERFSAQQFPDLHSELNLSSLELGDSALYFCASSGSGFSYNEQFFGPGTRLTVL.

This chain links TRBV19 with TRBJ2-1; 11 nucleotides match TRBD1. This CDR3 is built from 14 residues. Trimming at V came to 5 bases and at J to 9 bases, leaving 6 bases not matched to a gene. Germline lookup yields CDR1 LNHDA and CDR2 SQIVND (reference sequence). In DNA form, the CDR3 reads TGTGCCAGTAGTGGGACAGGGGGGATGGGTGAGCAGTTCTTC. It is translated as CASSGTGGMGEQFF. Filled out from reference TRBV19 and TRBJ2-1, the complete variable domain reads DGGITQSPKYLFRKEGQNVTLSCEQNLNHDAMYWYRQDPGQGLRLIYYSQIVNDFQKGDIAEGYSVSREKKESFPLTVTSAQKNPTAFYLCASSGTGGMGEQFFGPGTRLTVL.

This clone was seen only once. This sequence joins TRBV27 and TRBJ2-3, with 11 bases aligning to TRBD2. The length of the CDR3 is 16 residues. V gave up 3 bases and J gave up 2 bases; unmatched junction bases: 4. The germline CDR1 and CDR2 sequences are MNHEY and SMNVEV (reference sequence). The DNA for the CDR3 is TGTGCCAGCAGTTTGTCTAGCGGGGGGACCACAGATACGCAGTATTTT. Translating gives CASSLSSGGTTDTQYF.

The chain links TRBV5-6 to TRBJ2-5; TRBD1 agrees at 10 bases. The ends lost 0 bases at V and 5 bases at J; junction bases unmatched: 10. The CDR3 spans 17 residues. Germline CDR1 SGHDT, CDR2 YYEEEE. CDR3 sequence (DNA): TGTGCCAGCAGCTTGGTCTTCGGGACAGGGGCCGGGGAGACCCAGTACTTC. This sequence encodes CASSLVFGTGAGETQYF.

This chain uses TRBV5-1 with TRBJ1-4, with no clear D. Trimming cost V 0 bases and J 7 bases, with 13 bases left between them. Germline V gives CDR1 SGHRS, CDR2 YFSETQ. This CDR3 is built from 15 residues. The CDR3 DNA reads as TGCGCCAGCAGCTTGGGGGCAGCATCGATTGAAAAACTGTTTTTT. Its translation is CASSLGAASIEKLFF.

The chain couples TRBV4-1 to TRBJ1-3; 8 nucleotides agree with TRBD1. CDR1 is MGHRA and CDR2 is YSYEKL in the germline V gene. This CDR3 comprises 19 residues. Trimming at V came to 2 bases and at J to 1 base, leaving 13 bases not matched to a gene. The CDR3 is CASSQQRQGTVKSGNTIYF. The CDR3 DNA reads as TGCGCCAGCAGCCAACAACGACAGGGGACCGTCAAATCTGGAAACACCATATATTTT.

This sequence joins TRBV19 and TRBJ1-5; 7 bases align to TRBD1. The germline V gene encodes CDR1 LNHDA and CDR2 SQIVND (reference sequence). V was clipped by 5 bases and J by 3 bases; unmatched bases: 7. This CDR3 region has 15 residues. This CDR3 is CASSFGRGYNQPQHF. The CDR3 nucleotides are TGTGCCAGTAGTTTCGGCAGGGGGTACAATCAGCCCCAGCATTTT.

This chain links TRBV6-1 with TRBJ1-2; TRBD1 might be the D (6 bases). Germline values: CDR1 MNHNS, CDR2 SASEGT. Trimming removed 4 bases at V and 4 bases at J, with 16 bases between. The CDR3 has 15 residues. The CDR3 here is CASSGLRGLGYGYTF. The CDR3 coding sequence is TGTGCCAGCAGTGGACTCAGGGGTTTAGGCTATGGCTACACCTTC.

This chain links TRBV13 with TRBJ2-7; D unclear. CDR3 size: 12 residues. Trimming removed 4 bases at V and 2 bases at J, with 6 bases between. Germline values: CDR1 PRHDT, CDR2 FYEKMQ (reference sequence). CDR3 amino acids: CASSSETYEQYF. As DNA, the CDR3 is TGTGCCAGCAGCTCAGAAACCTACGAGCAGTACTTC. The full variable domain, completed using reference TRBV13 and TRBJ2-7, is AAGVIQSPRHLIKEKRETATLKCYPIPRHDTVYWYQQGPGQDPQFLISFYEKMQSDKGSIPDRFSAQQFSDYHSELNMSSLELGDSALYFCASSSETYEQYFGPGTRLTVT.

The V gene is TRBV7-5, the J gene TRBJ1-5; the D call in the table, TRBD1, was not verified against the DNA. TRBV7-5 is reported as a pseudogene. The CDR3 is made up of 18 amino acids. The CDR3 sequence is CARSSPGQGAPSNQPQHF. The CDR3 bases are TGTGCCAGAAGCTCTCCGGGACAGGGCGCTCCTAGCAATCAGCCCCAGCATTTT.

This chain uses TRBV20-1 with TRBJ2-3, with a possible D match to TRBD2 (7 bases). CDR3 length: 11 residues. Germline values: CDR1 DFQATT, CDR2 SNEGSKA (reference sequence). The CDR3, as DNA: TGCGGGGGGGCACGGACAGATACGCAGTATTTT. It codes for CGGARTDTQYF.

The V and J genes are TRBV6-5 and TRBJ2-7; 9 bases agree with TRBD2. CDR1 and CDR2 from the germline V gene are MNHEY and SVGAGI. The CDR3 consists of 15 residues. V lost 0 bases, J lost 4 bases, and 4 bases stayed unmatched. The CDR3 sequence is CASSYSGSGGYEQYF. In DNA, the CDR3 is TGTGCCAGCAGTTACTCTGGTAGCGGGGGTTACGAGCAGTACTTC.

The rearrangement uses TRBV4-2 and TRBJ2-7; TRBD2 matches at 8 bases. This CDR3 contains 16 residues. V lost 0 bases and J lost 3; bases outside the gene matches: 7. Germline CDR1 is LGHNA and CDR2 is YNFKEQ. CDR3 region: CASSQEVGLAGYEQYF. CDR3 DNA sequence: TGTGCCAGCAGCCAAGAGGTGGGGCTAGCGGGCTACGAGCAGTACTTC.

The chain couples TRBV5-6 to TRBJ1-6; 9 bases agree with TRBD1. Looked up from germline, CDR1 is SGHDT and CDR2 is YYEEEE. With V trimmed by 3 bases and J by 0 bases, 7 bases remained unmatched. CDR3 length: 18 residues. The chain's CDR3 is CASSSTGTGSSYNSPLHF. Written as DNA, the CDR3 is TGTGCCAGCAGCTCGACCGGGACAGGGAGCTCCTATAATTCACCCCTCCACTTT.

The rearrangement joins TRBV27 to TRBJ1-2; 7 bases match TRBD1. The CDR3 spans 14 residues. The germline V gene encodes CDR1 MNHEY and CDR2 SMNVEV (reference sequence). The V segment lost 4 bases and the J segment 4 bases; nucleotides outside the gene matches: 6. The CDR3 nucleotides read TGTGCCAGCAGTTCCGGACAGGCCATCTATGGCTACACCTTC. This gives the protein CASSSGQAIYGYTF.

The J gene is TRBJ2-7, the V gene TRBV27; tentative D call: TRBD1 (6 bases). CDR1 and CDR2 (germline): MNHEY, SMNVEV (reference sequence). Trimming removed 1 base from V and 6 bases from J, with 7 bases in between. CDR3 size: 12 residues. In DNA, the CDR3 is TGTGCCAGCAGTTTATGGGGGCGCGAGCAGTACTTC. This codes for CASSLWGREQYF.

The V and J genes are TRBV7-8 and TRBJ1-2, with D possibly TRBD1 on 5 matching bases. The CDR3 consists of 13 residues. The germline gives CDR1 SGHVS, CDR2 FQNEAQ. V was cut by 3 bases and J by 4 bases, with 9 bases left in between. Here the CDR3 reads CASSFWTTYGYTF. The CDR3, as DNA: TGTGCCAGCAGCTTCTGGACAACCTATGGCTACACCTTC.

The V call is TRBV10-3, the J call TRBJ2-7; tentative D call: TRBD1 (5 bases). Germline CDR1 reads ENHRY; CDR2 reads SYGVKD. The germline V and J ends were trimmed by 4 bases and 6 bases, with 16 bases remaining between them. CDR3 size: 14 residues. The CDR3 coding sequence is TGTGCCATCAGTGTTGGCGCCACAGGTGGCGAGCAGTACTTC. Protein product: CAISVGATGGEQYF.

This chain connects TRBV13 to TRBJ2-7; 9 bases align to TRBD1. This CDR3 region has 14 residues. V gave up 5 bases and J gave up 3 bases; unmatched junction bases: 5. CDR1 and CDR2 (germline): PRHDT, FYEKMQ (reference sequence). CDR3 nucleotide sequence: TGTGCCAGCAGCAAGGGACAGGGCTACTACGAGCAGTACTTC. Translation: CASSKGQGYYEQYF.

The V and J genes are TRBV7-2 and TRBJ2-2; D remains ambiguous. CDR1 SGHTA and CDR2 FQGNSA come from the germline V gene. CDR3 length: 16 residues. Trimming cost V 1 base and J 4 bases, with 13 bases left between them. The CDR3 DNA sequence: TGTGCCAGCAGCTTAGAGGCTAAGGCGGCCACCGGGGAGCTGTTTTTT. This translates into CASSLEAKAATGELFF.

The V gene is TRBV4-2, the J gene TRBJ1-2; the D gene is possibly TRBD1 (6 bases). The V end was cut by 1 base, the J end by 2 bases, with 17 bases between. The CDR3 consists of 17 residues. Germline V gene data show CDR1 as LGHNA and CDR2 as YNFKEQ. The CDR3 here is CASSQAVAGVANYGYTF. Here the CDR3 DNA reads TGTGCCAGCAGCCAAGCTGTCGCAGGGGTTGCCAACTATGGCTACACCTTC.

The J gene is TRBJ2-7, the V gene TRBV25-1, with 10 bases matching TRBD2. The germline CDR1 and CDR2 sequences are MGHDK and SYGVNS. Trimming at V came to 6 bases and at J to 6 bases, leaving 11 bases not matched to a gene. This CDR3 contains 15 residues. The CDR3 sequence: CASSGSLAGAREQYF. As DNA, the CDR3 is TGTGCCAGCAGCGGAAGTCTAGCGGGAGCGCGCGAGCAGTACTTC.